This TCR beta chain is drawn from a study of T-cell memory formation after mild COVID-19. V was clipped by 5 bases and J by 7 bases; unmatched bases: 31. Germline CDR1 SEHNR, CDR2 FQNEAQ (reference sequence). This CDR3 spans 21 amino acids. Study-wide results and limits: Pre-infection memory already had some responding clones, implying cross-reactive memory joined.

5'RACE, which relied on constant-segment primers, yielded TCR alpha and TCR beta cDNA libraries carrying sample barcodes and UMIs. TCRdb ran MiXCR on the 5' RACE reads and lists one entry per CDR3 protein. The data show about 430,000 distinct CDR3 sequences, approximately 24% seen once. On this clonotype: The antigen is not known.

This clonotype originated in an adult woman who had mild COVID-19 (a few samples of this study predate the infection). Cell type and time point are not known. Sequenced material: PBMCs or a T cell subset sorted from them (not recorded which). V is TRBV7-9 and J is TRBJ2-5; 7 bases fit TRBD2. CDR3 in amino acids: CASSISGTTPSLGKAQGTQYF. The CDR3 DNA follows: TGTGCCAGCAGCATATCCGGGACTACCCCCTCTCTGGGAAAAGCCCAGGGGACCCAGTACTTC.